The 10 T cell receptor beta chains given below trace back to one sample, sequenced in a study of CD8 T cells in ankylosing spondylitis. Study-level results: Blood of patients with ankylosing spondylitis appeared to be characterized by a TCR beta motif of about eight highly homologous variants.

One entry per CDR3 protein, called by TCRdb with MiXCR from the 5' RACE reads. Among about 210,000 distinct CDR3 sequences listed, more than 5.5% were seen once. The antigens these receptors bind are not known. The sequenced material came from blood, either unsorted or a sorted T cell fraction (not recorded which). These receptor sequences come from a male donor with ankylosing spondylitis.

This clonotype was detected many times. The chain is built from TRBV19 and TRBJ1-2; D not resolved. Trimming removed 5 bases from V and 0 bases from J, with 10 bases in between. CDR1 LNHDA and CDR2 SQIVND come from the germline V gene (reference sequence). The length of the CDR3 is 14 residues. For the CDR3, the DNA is TGTGCCAGTAGTCACGCCAGTACTAACTATGGCTACACCTTC. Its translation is CASSHASTNYGYTF. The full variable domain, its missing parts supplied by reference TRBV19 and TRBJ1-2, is DGGITQSPKYLFRKEGQNVTLSCEQNLNHDAMYWYRQDPGQGLRLIYYSQIVNDFQKGDIAEGYSVSREKKESFPLTVTSAQKNPTAFYLCASSHASTNYGYTFGSGTRLTVV.

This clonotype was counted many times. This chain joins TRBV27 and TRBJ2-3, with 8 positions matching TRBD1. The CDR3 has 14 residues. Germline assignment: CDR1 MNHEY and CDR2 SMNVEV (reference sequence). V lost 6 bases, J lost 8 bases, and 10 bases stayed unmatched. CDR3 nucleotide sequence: TGTGCCAGCAGCCCACGGACAGGGTGGACTACGCAGTATTTT. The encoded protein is CASSPRTGWTTQYF.

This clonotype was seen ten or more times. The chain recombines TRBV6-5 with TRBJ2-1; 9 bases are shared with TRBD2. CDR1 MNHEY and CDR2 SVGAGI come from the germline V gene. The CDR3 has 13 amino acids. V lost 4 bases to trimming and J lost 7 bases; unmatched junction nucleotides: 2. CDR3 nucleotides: TGTGCCAGCAGTTTAACTAGCGGGAATGAGCAGTTCTTC. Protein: CASSLTSGNEQFF.

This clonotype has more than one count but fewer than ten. The CDR3 spells CASSQDRRQGSNQPQHF. For the CDR3, the DNA is TGTGCCAGCAGCCAAGATAGGCGACAGGGAAGCAATCAGCCCCAGCATTTT. V gene TRBV4-2 combines with J gene TRBJ1-5; 7 bases fit TRBD1. The CDR3 is 17 residues long. The junction had 6 bases not matched to a gene; V was cut back by 0 bases and J by 1 base. Germline CDR1 is LGHNA and CDR2 is YNFKEQ.

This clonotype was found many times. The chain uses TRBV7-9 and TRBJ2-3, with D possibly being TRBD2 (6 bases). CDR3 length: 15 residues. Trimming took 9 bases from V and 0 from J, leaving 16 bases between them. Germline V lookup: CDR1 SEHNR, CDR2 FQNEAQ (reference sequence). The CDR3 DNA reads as TGTGCCAGTTCCTCCGGGGGATTAAGCACAGATACGCAGTATTTT. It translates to CASSSGGLSTDTQYF.

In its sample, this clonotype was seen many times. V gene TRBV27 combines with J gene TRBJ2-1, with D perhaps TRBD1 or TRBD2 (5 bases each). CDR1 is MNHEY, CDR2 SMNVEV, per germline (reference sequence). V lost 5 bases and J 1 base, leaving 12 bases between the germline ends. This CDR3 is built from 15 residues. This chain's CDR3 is CASSLRDGSYNEQFF. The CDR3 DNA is TGTGCCAGCAGTCTCCGGGACGGGTCCTACAATGAGCAGTTCTTC.

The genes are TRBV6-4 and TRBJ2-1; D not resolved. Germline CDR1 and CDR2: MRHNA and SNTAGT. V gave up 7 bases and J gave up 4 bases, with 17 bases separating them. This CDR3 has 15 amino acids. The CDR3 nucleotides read TGTGCCAGCAAATTGACGGGCAACAGTTACAATGAGCAGTTCTTC. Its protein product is CASKLTGNSYNEQFF.

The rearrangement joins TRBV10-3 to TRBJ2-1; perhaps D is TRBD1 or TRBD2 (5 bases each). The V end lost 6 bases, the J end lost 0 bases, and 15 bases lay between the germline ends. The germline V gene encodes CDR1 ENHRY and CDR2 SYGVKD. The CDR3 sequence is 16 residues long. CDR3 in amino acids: CAIRPTGTHSYNEQFF. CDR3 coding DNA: TGTGCCATCAGACCTACCGGGACGCACTCCTACAATGAGCAGTTCTTC.

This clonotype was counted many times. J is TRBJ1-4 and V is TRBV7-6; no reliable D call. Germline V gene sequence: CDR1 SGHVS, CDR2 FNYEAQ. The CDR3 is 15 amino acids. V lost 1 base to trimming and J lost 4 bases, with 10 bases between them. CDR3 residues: CASSLVRSSNEKLFF. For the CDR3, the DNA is TGTGCCAGCAGCTTAGTCCGGAGTAGTAATGAAAAACTGTTTTTT.

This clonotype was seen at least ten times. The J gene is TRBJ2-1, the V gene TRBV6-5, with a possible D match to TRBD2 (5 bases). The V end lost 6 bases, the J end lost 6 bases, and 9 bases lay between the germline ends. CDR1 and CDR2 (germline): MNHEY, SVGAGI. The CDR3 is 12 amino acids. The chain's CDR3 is CASRTDFNEQFF. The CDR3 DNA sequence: TGTGCCAGCAGGACGGACTTCAATGAGCAGTTCTTC.